The 5 T cell receptor beta chains reported below all come from one sample, sequenced in a study of blood T cell repertoires in COVID-19. The table came from immunoSEQ multiplex PCR; TCRdb's copy has only in-frame clones and leaves some out. The sample has fewer than 250,000 clones, about 85% seen once. Sequencing was performed on peripheral blood. The origin of the receptors is a young man with acute or convalescent COVID-19.

This clone was observed once. This rearrangement joins TRBV7-9 to TRBJ1-4; TRBD1 agrees at 8 bases. The V and J ends lost 2 bases and 5 bases, in that order; junction bases with no gene match: 4. Germline loops: CDR1 SEHNR, CDR2 FQNEAQ (reference sequence). The CDR3 runs 15 residues. The CDR3 spells CASSLNTGGNEKLFF. Here the CDR3 DNA reads TGTGCCAGCAGCTTAAACACAGGGGGAAATGAAAAACTGTTTTTT.

The chain uses TRBV11-3 and TRBJ1-5; 8 bases align to TRBD1. Germline trimming cut 3 bases from V and 6 bases from J; bases unmatched to any gene: 13. The CDR3 totals 17 residues. Per the germline V gene, CDR1 is SGHNT and CDR2 is YENEEA. DNA of the CDR3: TGTGCCAGCAGCTTCGACGCCCTTCGGACAGGGCGTCAGCCCCAGCATTTT. It encodes CASSFDALRTGRQPQHF. The full variable domain, in which reference TRBV11-3 and TRBJ1-5 provide the parts outside the CDR3, is EAGVVQSPRYKIIEKKQPVAFWCNPISGHNTLYWYLQNLGQGPELLIRYENEEAVDDSQLPKDRFSAERLKGVDSTLKIQPAELGDSAVYLCASSFDALRTGRQPQHFGDGTRLSIL.

The chain has TRBV6-5 and TRBJ2-5; TRBD1 aligns across 7 bases. CDR3 length: 14 amino acids. CDR1 MNHEY and CDR2 SVGAGI come from the germline V gene. Trimming removed 7 bases from V and 5 bases from J; junction bases left unmatched: 10. The CDR3: CASNRDREFETQYF. The DNA of the CDR3 is TGTGCCAGCAACCGGGACAGAGAATTCGAGACCCAGTACTTC.

As concerns this clone: This sample includes further DNA sequences coding for the same CDR3. The chain has TRBV27 and TRBJ1-2; D remains ambiguous. Trimming left V 2 bases short and J 4 bases short, with 8 bases between. The CDR3 has 13 amino acids. Germline CDR1 is MNHEY and CDR2 is SMNVEV (reference sequence). CDR3 bases: TGTGCCAGCAGTTTAGGCAGATCCTATGGCTACACCTTC. It translates to CASSLGRSYGYTF.

The J gene is TRBJ1-2, the V gene TRBV5-6, with 8 bases fitting TRBD1. The CDR3 is 14 residues long. Unmatched junction bases numbered 3, after V lost 1 base and J lost 4 bases. Germline V gene data show CDR1 as SGHDT and CDR2 as YYEEEE. CDR3 amino acids: CASSLIDRGYGYTF. The CDR3 DNA is TGTGCCAGCAGCTTGATAGACAGGGGCTATGGCTACACCTTC. Based on the CDR3 plus reference TRBV5-6 and TRBJ1-2, the full variable domain is DAGVTQSPTHLIKTRGQQVTLRCSPKSGHDTVSWYQQALGQGPQFIFQYYEEEERQRGNFPDRFSGHQFPNYSSELNVNALLLGDSALYLCASSLIDRGYGYTFGSGTRLTVV.